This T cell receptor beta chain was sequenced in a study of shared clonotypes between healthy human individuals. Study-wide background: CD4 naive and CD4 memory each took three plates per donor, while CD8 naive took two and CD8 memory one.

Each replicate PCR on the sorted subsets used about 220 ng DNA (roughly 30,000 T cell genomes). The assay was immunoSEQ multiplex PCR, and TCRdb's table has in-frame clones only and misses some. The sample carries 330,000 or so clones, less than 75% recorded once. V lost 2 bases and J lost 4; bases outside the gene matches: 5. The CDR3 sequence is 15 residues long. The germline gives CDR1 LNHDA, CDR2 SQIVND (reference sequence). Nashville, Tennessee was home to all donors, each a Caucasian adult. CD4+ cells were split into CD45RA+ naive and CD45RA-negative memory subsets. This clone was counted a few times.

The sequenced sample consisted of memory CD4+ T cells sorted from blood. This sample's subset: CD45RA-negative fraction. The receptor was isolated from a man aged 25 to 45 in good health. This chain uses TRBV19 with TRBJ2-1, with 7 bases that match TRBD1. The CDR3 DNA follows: TGTGCCAGTAGTATATCGGGGACAGAATACAATGAGCAGTTCTTC. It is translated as CASSISGTEYNEQFF.